Following are 24 T cell receptor beta chains from one sample sequenced in a study of cytomegalovirus exposure and HLA in healthy donors. PCR primers comprised 60 Vbeta and 13 Jbeta primers. Sequenced by immunoSEQ multiplex PCR; TCRdb stores in-frame clones only, minus some. In the table there are over 80,000 clones, about three quarters of which are singletons. Input material: PBMCs. All receptors come from a man between 40 and 49 years old in good health and CMV-seronegative.

The CDR3 protein is CASDKYSNQPQHF. CDR3 sequence (DNA): TGTGCCAGCGACAAGTATAGCAATCAGCCCCAGCATTTT. The chain carries TRBV2 and TRBJ1-5; no clear D gene. From germline, CDR1 is SNHLY and CDR2 FYNNEI. The length of the CDR3 is 13 residues. Trimming removed 8 bases from V and 0 bases from J, with 8 bases in between.

This chain connects TRBV29-1 to TRBJ2-1, with TRBD2 identical over 13 bases. This CDR3 has 16 amino acids. Germline values: CDR1 SQVTM, CDR2 ANQGSEA. With 3 bases clipped from V and 9 bases from J, the junction kept 11 bases outside the gene matches. Here the CDR3 reads CSVDGTTSGGFGEQFF. CDR3 bases: TGCAGCGTTGACGGAACGACTAGCGGGGGGTTCGGTGAGCAGTTCTTC.

This clone was seen a handful of times. The CDR3: CASSLGGGWTEAFF. Here the CDR3 DNA reads TGTGCCAGCAGTTTAGGGGGCGGTTGGACTGAAGCTTTCTTT. The rearrangement uses TRBV27 and TRBJ1-1; TRBD1 might be the D (6 bases). V was trimmed by 2 bases and J by 5 bases, leaving 12 bases between them. The germline CDR1 and CDR2 sequences are MNHEY and SMNVEV (reference sequence). This CDR3 has 14 amino acids.

V and J are TRBV29-1 and TRBJ2-4, with a possible D match to TRBD1 (5 bases). Trimming stripped 7 bases from V and 0 bases from J, with 16 bases between. Germline loops: CDR1 SQVTM, CDR2 ANQGSEA. The CDR3 has 15 residues. The CDR3 reads CSAMTDEIAKNIQYF. The DNA of the CDR3 is TGCAGCGCCATGACAGACGAAATAGCCAAAAACATTCAGTACTTC.

The chain employs TRBV4-2 and TRBJ2-5; 7 bases are a match to TRBD2. The germline gives CDR1 LGHNA, CDR2 YNFKEQ. This CDR3 is built from 18 residues. After removal of 4 bases from V and 5 bases from J, the junction contained 19 bases not matched to a gene. Here the CDR3 DNA reads TGTGCCAGCAGCCTGGGGGAAATAGGCGGGGGTCTGCGTGAGACCCAGTACTTC. This encodes CASSLGEIGGGLRETQYF.

The V call is TRBV11-2, the J call TRBJ1-2; D may be TRBD1 (6 bases). Germline V lookup: CDR1 SGHAT, CDR2 FQNNGV. The V gene lost 1 base and the J gene lost 6 bases, with 9 bases spanning the gap. The CDR3 runs to 13 residues. Here the CDR3 reads CASSLGGPDGYTF. The CDR3, as DNA: TGTGCCAGCAGCTTAGGGGGGCCTGATGGCTACACCTTC.

This CDR3 reads CASSLGRAGLFF. The CDR3 DNA is TGTGCCAGCAGCTTAGGCCGGGCGGGCTTGTTTTTT. The chain uses TRBV7-9 and TRBJ1-4, with D unclear. This CDR3 is built from 12 residues. V lost 1 base, J lost 15 bases, and 12 bases lay in between. Looked up from germline, CDR1 is SEHNR and CDR2 is FQNEAQ (reference sequence).

This clone was detected ten times or more. The chain is built from TRBV27 and TRBJ1-5, with a tentative D call TRBD1 (6 bases). Germline values: CDR1 MNHEY, CDR2 SMNVEV (reference sequence). The CDR3 runs 13 residues. The V end was cut by 5 bases, the J end by 5 bases, with 10 bases between. The CDR3 DNA reads TGTGCCAGCAGTACAGGGAGGGATCAGCCCCAGCATTTT. Protein product: CASSTGRDQPQHF.

The rearrangement joins TRBV2 to TRBJ2-7; 7 nucleotides match TRBD1. This CDR3 is 14 amino acids long. Germline CDR1 is SNHLY and CDR2 is FYNNEI. V lost 3 bases and J lost 4; bases outside the gene matches: 6. CDR3 protein: CASSEGQTVYEQYF. The CDR3, as DNA: TGTGCCAGCAGTGAGGGACAGACTGTGTACGAGCAGTACTTC.

This CDR3 reads CASSADRGGETQYF. In DNA, the CDR3 is TGTGCCAGCAGCGCGGACAGGGGAGGAGAGACCCAGTACTTC. The chain combines TRBV9 with TRBJ2-5, with TRBD1 identical over 9 bases. The V and J ends lost 3 bases and 4 bases, in that order; junction bases with no gene match: 4. CDR3 size: 14 residues. Germline V gene lookup returns CDR1 SGDLS and CDR2 YYNGEE.

This chain uses TRBV6-6 with TRBJ2-7, with D perhaps matching TRBD1 (6 bases). Germline values: CDR1 MNHNY, CDR2 SVGAGI (reference sequence). CDR3 length: 15 residues. The germline V and J ends were trimmed by 4 bases and 3 bases, with 16 bases remaining between them. The CDR3 region is CASSSVQGSGYEQYF. CDR3 coding DNA: TGTGCCAGCAGTTCGGTACAGGGATCTGGCTACGAGCAGTACTTC.

This clone occurred a few times. The rearrangement links TRBV6-6 to TRBJ1-3, with D possibly TRBD1 on 5 matching bases. Trimming stripped 4 bases from V and 2 bases from J, with 15 bases between. The length of the CDR3 is 16 residues. Germline V CDR1 and CDR2: MNHNY, SVGAGI (reference sequence). The CDR3 DNA sequence: TGTGCCAGCAGTTCACCGAGACAGATTACTGGAAACACCATATATTTT. Translating it yields CASSSPRQITGNTIYF.

Turning to this clone: This is likely a read error, given that the CDR3 carries no conserved phenylalanine or tryptophan at its end. The DNA is omitted, as the CDR3 cannot be located on it reliably, and the CDR3 follows TCRdb's listing. The rearrangement joins TRBV6-7 to TRBJ1-2; the D segment call TRBD1 is taken from the table without a DNA check. TRBV6-7 is noted as an ORF with a role that remains uncertain. The CDR3 is 12 residues long, ends included. The chain's CDR3 is CAGKTGMEGYTV.

The gene calls are TRBV6-6 and TRBJ1-1; 9 bases are shared with TRBD1. V lost 7 bases to trimming and J lost 4 bases; unmatched junction nucleotides: 7. This CDR3 comprises 14 residues. Germline V gene sequence: CDR1 MNHNY, CDR2 SVGAGI (reference sequence). This CDR3 reads CASKFGTGSTEAFF. Written as DNA, the CDR3 is TGTGCCAGCAAGTTTGGGACAGGGAGCACTGAAGCTTTCTTT.

On this clone itself: In this CDR3 the conserved last residue, phenylalanine or tryptophan, is missing, so a read error is likely. V gene TRBV19 combines with J gene TRBJ1-5; a possible D gene is TRBD1 (5 bases). CDR1 is LNHDA, CDR2 SQIVND, per germline (reference sequence). The length of the CDR3 is 15 residues. The V end was cut by 5 bases, the J end by 5 bases, with 16 bases between. CDR3 loop: CASSPNRQTHQPQHV. In DNA, the CDR3 is TGTGCCAGTAGTCCTAACAGACAGACTCATCAGCCCCAGCATGTT.

This clone has more than one count but fewer than ten. V usage is TRBV7-9 and J usage is TRBJ2-7; maybe TRBD1 (8 bases). The germline V gene has CDR1 SEHNR and CDR2 FQNEAQ (reference sequence). This CDR3 has 16 amino acids. V lost 5 bases, J lost 9 bases, and 26 bases lay in between. CDR3 DNA: TGTGCCAGCAGCCCGCGCGGGGGACAGGAGAAGCTGGCGCAGTACTTC. It specifies CASSPRGGQEKLAQYF.

This chain joins TRBV7-9 and TRBJ2-7; 9 nucleotides match TRBD1. The CDR3 runs to 15 residues. Germline values: CDR1 SEHNR, CDR2 FQNEAQ (reference sequence). With 8 bases clipped from V and 0 bases from J, the junction kept 8 bases outside the gene matches. CDR3 sequence reads: CASWDGQGSSYEQYF. CDR3 DNA sequence: TGTGCCAGCTGGGACGGACAGGGGAGCTCCTACGAGCAGTACTTC.

V usage is TRBV13 and J usage is TRBJ2-5; 11 bases fit TRBD1. The CDR3 runs to 16 residues. Looked up from germline, CDR1 is PRHDT and CDR2 is FYEKMQ (reference sequence). Losses at the gene ends were 4 bases for V and 4 bases for J; bases not matched to a gene: 8. The CDR3 loop reads CASSSVGQGDRETQYF. The CDR3 DNA is TGTGCCAGCAGCTCAGTGGGACAGGGGGATCGAGAGACCCAGTACTTC.

The CDR3: CASSVTGISTDTQYF. CDR3 sequence (DNA): TGTGCCAGCAGCGTAACCGGGATTAGCACAGATACGCAGTATTTT. The chain recombines TRBV9 with TRBJ2-3; TRBD2 is a possible D gene (5 bases). Germline CDR1 and CDR2: SGDLS and YYNGEE. This CDR3 is 15 amino acids long. Deletions cut 1 base from V and 0 bases from J, with 9 bases between.

This chain uses TRBV30 with TRBJ2-7; weak D call: TRBD1 (5 bases). The germline gives CDR1 GTSNPN, CDR2 SVGIG (reference sequence). The CDR3 runs 14 residues. V lost 3 bases to trimming and J lost 0 bases, with 12 bases between them. This CDR3 reads CAWSRVFNSYEQYF. CDR3 in DNA: TGTGCCTGGAGCAGGGTGTTCAACTCCTACGAGCAGTACTTC.

The rearrangement joins TRBV6-5 to TRBJ2-7, with TRBD2 as a possible D gene (6 bases). The V end lost 0 bases, the J end lost 4 bases, and 16 bases lay between the germline ends. Germline loops: CDR1 MNHEY, CDR2 SVGAGI. The CDR3 covers 16 residues. CDR3 loop: CASSYSGGPETYEQYF. The CDR3 DNA reads as TGTGCCAGCAGTTACTCCGGAGGGCCTGAGACTTACGAGCAGTACTTC.

The sample holds a few counts of this clone. The rearrangement joins TRBV6-6 to TRBJ1-5, with D perhaps matching TRBD1 (6 bases). This CDR3 contains 15 residues. The germline gives CDR1 MNHNY, CDR2 SVGAGI (reference sequence). V lost 2 bases and J 2 bases, leaving 10 bases between the germline ends. As DNA, the CDR3 is TGTGCCAGCAGTTACGCGGGGGGCCGCAATCAGCCCCAGCATTTT. This gives the protein CASSYAGGRNQPQHF.

This clone has just a few counts. The chain recombines TRBV6-6 with TRBJ2-4; possible D gene TRBD1, 5 bases. V was shortened by 6 bases and J by 0 bases, with 12 bases between the two germline ends. CDR1 is MNHNY, CDR2 SVGAGI, per germline (reference sequence). This CDR3 spans 15 amino acids. The CDR3 loop is CASRASRVAKNIQYF. CDR3 in DNA: TGTGCCAGCAGAGCTTCCAGGGTAGCCAAAAACATTCAGTACTTC.

This chain connects TRBV6-1 to TRBJ2-7, with 8 bases matching TRBD1. The V gene's germline CDR1 is MNHNS and CDR2 SASEGT. Unmatched junction bases numbered 3, after V lost 6 bases and J lost 2 bases. The CDR3 is 13 residues long. The DNA of the CDR3 is TGTGCCAGCAGGCGACAGGGGCCCTACGAGCAGTACTTC. It encodes CASRRQGPYEQYF.